Listed below are T cell receptor beta chains from one sample, sequenced in a study of blood T cell repertoires in COVID-19. Only in-frame clones appear in the TCRdb table, and some are missing; sequencing was by immunoSEQ multiplex PCR. The sample has around 230,000 clones; about nine tenths are singletons. The sample was peripheral blood. Source of these receptors: a man in his 60s who had recovered from COVID-19. CDR3s include the opening cysteine and the closing phenylalanine or tryptophan. The order of the fields is CDR3 protein, CDR3 DNA, clone size, V gene, J gene, D gene. A D gene is named only where the DNA matches it firmly. A row's size may be missing; if present it is once, few, many or a size class.

CDR3: CASSGTSGGWDTQYF
DNA: TGCGCCAGCAGCGGCACTAGCGGGGGTTGGGATACGCAGTATTTT
size: .
V: TRBV5-1
J: TRBJ2-3
D: TRBD2

CDR3: CAGQGDRTEAFF
DNA: TGTGCTGGACAGGGGGATAGAACTGAAGCTTTCTTT
size: .
V: TRBV2
J: TRBJ1-1
D: TRBD1

CDR3: CASRSIPGQGYNEQFF
DNA: TGTGCCAGCAGGTCAATCCCGGGACAGGGGTACAATGAGCAGTTCTTC
size: .
V: TRBV11-2
J: TRBJ2-1
D: TRBD1

CDR3: CASSTFGTASGNTIYF
DNA: TGTGCCAGTAGTACGTTCGGGACAGCCTCTGGAAACACCATATATTTT
size: once
V: TRBV19
J: TRBJ1-3
D: TRBD1

CDR3: CASTLTGTGNTEAFF
DNA: TGTGCCAGTACTTTAACCGGGACAGGGAACACTGAAGCTTTCTTT
size: .
V: TRBV19
J: TRBJ1-1
D: TRBD1

CDR3: CASSVAGGLVDTQYF
DNA: TGTGCCAGCAGTGTAGCGGGGGGGCTGGTAGATACGCAGTATTTT
size: .
V: TRBV6-2/TRBV6-3
J: TRBJ2-3
D: TRBD2

CDR3: CASSQDAIRGISGNTIYF
DNA: TGTGCCAGCAGCCAAGACGCTATCAGGGGGATCTCTGGAAACACCATATATTTT
size: .
V: TRBV4-2
J: TRBJ1-3
D: TRBD1

CDR3: CASTLGRGNMNTEAFF
DNA: TGTGCCAGCACCCTGGGCAGGGGGAACATGAACACTGAAGCTTTCTTT
size: .
V: TRBV5-4
J: TRBJ1-1
D: TRBD1

CDR3: CASSVVWGGTDTQYF
DNA: TGTGCCAGCAGCGTAGTCTGGGGAGGCACAGATACGCAGTATTTT
size: once
V: TRBV9
J: TRBJ2-3
D: .

CDR3: CASSTDSPRDSPPNTGELFF
DNA: TGTGCCAGCAGCACTGATTCCCCTCGGGACAGCCCACCGAACACCGGGGAGCTGTTTTTT
size: .
V: TRBV21-1
J: TRBJ2-2
D: .

CDR3: CASSLRGSEKLFF
DNA: TGTGCCAGCAGCCTCAGGGGCAGCGAAAAACTGTTTTTT
size: .
V: TRBV3-1/TRBV3-2
J: TRBJ1-4
D: .

CDR3: CASSLSDRLNTEAFF
DNA: TGTGCCAGCAGTTTATCGGACAGACTGAACACTGAAGCTTTCTTT
size: .
V: TRBV28
J: TRBJ1-1
D: .

CDR3: CASSGGHEQFF
DNA: TGTGCCAGCTCCGGGGGACATGAGCAGTTCTTC
size: .
V: TRBV6-5
J: TRBJ2-1
D: .

CDR3: CATSRDLRLAEATGELFF
DNA: TGTGCCACCAGCAGAGATTTGCGACTAGCGGAGGCAACCGGGGAGCTGTTTTTT
size: few
V: TRBV15
J: TRBJ2-2
D: TRBD2

CDR3: CASSSGVSGNTIYF
DNA: TGCGCCAGCAGCAGCGGGGTATCTGGAAACACCATATATTTT
size: .
V: TRBV5-1
J: TRBJ1-3
D: .

CDR3: CASSPRGIPSGANVLTF
DNA: TGTGCCAGCTCACCAAGGGGTATTCCCTCTGGGGCCAACGTCCTGACTTTC
size: .
V: TRBV18
J: TRBJ2-6
D: .

CDR3: CASSLTGQGGFTPLHF
DNA: TGTGCCAGCAGCTTAACGGGACAGGGAGGTTTTACACCCCTCCACTTT
size: .
V: TRBV7-8
J: TRBJ1-6
D: TRBD1

CDR3: CAWSPAGTSNYGYTF
DNA: TGTGCCTGGTCTCCTGCCGGGACATCGAACTATGGCTACACCTTC
size: .
V: TRBV30
J: TRBJ1-2
D: .

CDR3: CASSYRGKWQPQHF
DNA: TGTGCCAGCAGTTACCGCGGGAAGTGGCAGCCCCAGCATTTT
size: .
V: TRBV6-5
J: TRBJ1-5
D: .

CDR3: CASSSRPGTGYDTQYF
DNA: TGTGCCAGCTCGTCCCGTCCTGGGACAGGTTATGATACGCAGTATTTT
size: .
V: TRBV18
J: TRBJ2-3
D: TRBD1

CDR3: CASRKDRGNTEAFF
DNA: TGTGCCAGCAGAAAGGACCGGGGGAACACTGAAGCTTTCTTT
size: .
V: TRBV7-8
J: TRBJ1-1
D: .

CDR3: CASSQGTVYNSPLHF
DNA: TGTGCCAGCAGCCAAGGAACAGTCTATAATTCACCCCTCCACTTT
size: few
V: TRBV3-1/TRBV3-2
J: TRBJ1-6
D: .

CDR3: CASSLTGLDTEAFF
DNA: TGTGCCAGCAGCCTTACAGGGTTGGACACTGAAGCTTTCTTT
size: .
V: TRBV5-4
J: TRBJ1-1
D: .

CDR3: CASSPTRLAGGLGGELFF
DNA: TGCGCCAGCAGCCCTACAAGACTAGCGGGGGGCCTCGGAGGGGAGCTGTTTTTT
size: .
V: TRBV5-1
J: TRBJ2-2
D: TRBD2

CDR3: CASKTGGATGNTIYF
DNA: TGTGCCAGCAAGACAGGGGGCGCGACGGGAAACACCATATATTTT
size: .
V: TRBV28
J: TRBJ1-3
D: TRBD1

CDR3: CASSAAGGADEQYF
DNA: TGTGCCAGCAGCGCCGCAGGGGGCGCGGACGAGCAGTACTTC
size: .
V: TRBV11-2
J: TRBJ2-7
D: TRBD1

CDR3: CASRGGADTGELFF
DNA: TGTGCCAGCAGAGGGGGCGCGGACACCGGGGAGCTGTTTTTT
size: .
V: TRBV21-1
J: TRBJ2-2
D: .

CDR3: CASSLWSGTGNTIYF
DNA: TGTGCCAGCAGTCTCTGGTCAGGGACTGGAAACACCATATATTTT
size: .
V: TRBV2
J: TRBJ1-3
D: .

CDR3: CASSVNPGHYSNQPQHF
DNA: TGTGCCAGCAGTGTAAACCCCGGACACTATAGCAATCAGCCCCAGCATTTT
size: .
V: TRBV6-1
J: TRBJ1-5
D: .

CDR3: CSVVDRVYGYTF
DNA: TGCAGCGTTGTCGACAGGGTGTATGGCTACACCTTC
size: few
V: TRBV29-1
J: TRBJ1-2
D: TRBD1

CDR3: CASSGSLSTDTQYF
DNA: TGCGCCAGCAGTGGGTCCCTCAGCACAGATACGCAGTATTTT
size: once
V: TRBV10-1
J: TRBJ2-3
D: .

CDR3: CASSQEEADTAQYF
DNA: TGCGCCAGCAGCCAAGAGGAGGCGGATACGGCGCAGTACTTC
size: many
V: TRBV4-1
J: TRBJ2-7
D: .

CDR3: CASTWAFADTQYF
DNA: TGTGCCAGCACCTGGGCGTTCGCAGATACGCAGTATTTT
size: .
V: TRBV27
J: TRBJ2-3
D: .

CDR3: CASSQAPGTGNTIYF
DNA: TGTGCCAGCAGCCAAGCCCCGGGTACTGGAAACACCATATATTTT
size: .
V: TRBV3-1/TRBV3-2
J: TRBJ1-3
D: .

CDR3: CASSRSSGGHQETQYF
DNA: TGCGCCAGCAGCCGTTCTAGCGGGGGGCATCAAGAGACCCAGTACTTC
size: .
V: TRBV5-1
J: TRBJ2-5
D: TRBD2

CDR3: CASSLRENTEAFF
DNA: TGTGCCAGCAGTTTAAGAGAGAACACTGAAGCTTTCTTT
size: .
V: TRBV27
J: TRBJ1-1
D: .

CDR3: CATSSRGTGYYGYTF
DNA: TGTGCCACCAGCAGCCGAGGGACAGGGTACTATGGCTACACCTTC
size: .
V: TRBV15
J: TRBJ1-2
D: TRBD1

CDR3: CASSKVQGPNYGYTF
DNA: TGTGCCAGCAGCAAAGTGCAGGGGCCTAACTATGGCTACACCTTC
size: .
V: TRBV21-1
J: TRBJ1-2
D: .

CDR3: CASSQDWGTEQFF
DNA: TGTGCCAGCAGCCAAGACTGGGGCACTGAGCAGTTCTTC
size: .
V: TRBV14
J: TRBJ2-1
D: .

CDR3: CASSSGFSGNTIYF
DNA: TGTGCCAGCAGCTCAGGGTTCTCTGGAAACACCATATATTTT
size: few
V: TRBV6-5
J: TRBJ1-3
D: .

CDR3: CASTPVEFNSPLHF
DNA: TGTGCCAGCACCCCTGTGGAGTTTAATTCACCCCTCCACTTT
size: .
V: TRBV5-5
J: TRBJ1-6
D: .

CDR3: CASSPLASGGSPQHTQYF
DNA: TGTGCCAGCAGCCCACTCGCCAGCGGGGGGTCCCCACAGCATACGCAGTATTTT
size: .
V: TRBV3-1/TRBV3-2
J: TRBJ2-3
D: TRBD2

CDR3: CATGRGSTDTQYF
DNA: TGTGCCACCGGCAGGGGAAGCACAGATACGCAGTATTTT
size: .
V: TRBV24-1
J: TRBJ2-3
D: .

CDR3: CATRGLAGGGNTQYF
DNA: TGTGCCACCAGAGGACTAGCGGGGGGTGGGAATACGCAGTATTTT
size: .
V: TRBV24-1
J: TRBJ2-3
D: TRBD2

CDR3: CASTLGGAGANVLTF
DNA: TGTGCCTCGACCTTAGGAGGGGCTGGGGCCAACGTCCTGACTTTC
size: .
V: TRBV5-5
J: TRBJ2-6
D: .

CDR3: CASSIQGGGVYSNQPQHF
DNA: TGTGCCAGCAGCATTCAGGGTGGAGGGGTCTATAGCAATCAGCCCCAGCATTTT
size: .
V: TRBV21-1
J: TRBJ1-5
D: .

CDR3: CASSDQGGLTDTQYF
DNA: TGTGCCAGCAGTGACCAGGGGGGCCTAACAGATACGCAGTATTTT
size: .
V: TRBV2
J: TRBJ2-3
D: .

CDR3: CASSLGRGGQNQPQHF
DNA: TGCGCCAGCAGCTTGGGTCGGGGGGGCCAGAATCAGCCCCAGCATTTT
size: .
V: TRBV5-1
J: TRBJ1-5
D: .

CDR3: CAWSEGRDRSPLHF
DNA: TGTGCCTGGAGTGAGGGCAGGGATCGTTCACCCCTCCACTTT
size: once
V: TRBV30
J: TRBJ1-6
D: .

CDR3: CASSQGLAGGQDTQYF
DNA: TGCGCCAGCAGCCAGGGACTAGCGGGGGGGCAAGATACGCAGTATTTT
size: few
V: TRBV5-1
J: TRBJ2-3
D: TRBD2

CDR3: CAWSKTGGYEQYF
DNA: TGTGCCTGGAGTAAAACAGGGGGCTACGAGCAGTACTTC
size: .
V: TRBV30
J: TRBJ2-7
D: TRBD1

CDR3: CASSSLAGGQGAKNIQYF
DNA: TGTGCCAGCAGTAGCCTAGCGGGGGGGCAGGGGGCCAAAAACATTCAGTACTTC
size: few
V: TRBV25-1
J: TRBJ2-4
D: TRBD2

CDR3: CASSFQGEKLFF
DNA: TGTGCCAGCAGCTTCCAGGGTGAAAAACTGTTTTTT
size: few
V: TRBV11-2
J: TRBJ1-4
D: .

CDR3: CASSSQGNYGYTF
DNA: TGTGCCAGCTCATCTCAGGGGAACTATGGCTACACCTTC
size: .
V: TRBV18
J: TRBJ1-2
D: .

CDR3: CASSLGTGADTQYF
DNA: TGTGCCAGCAGCTTAGGGACAGGGGCTGATACGCAGTATTTT
size: .
V: TRBV7-9
J: TRBJ2-3
D: TRBD1

CDR3: CASSVSGQDNILAKNIQYF
DNA: TGCGCCAGCAGTGTTTCAGGACAGGACAATATACTAGCCAAAAACATTCAGTACTTC
size: .
V: TRBV4-1
J: TRBJ2-4
D: TRBD1

CDR3: CASSVDPRTGGGYTF
DNA: TGTGCCAGCAGCGTAGACCCAAGGACAGGGGGTGGCTACACCTTC
size: .
V: TRBV9
J: TRBJ1-2
D: TRBD1

CDR3: CASSMRMGGLETQYF
DNA: TGTGCCAGTAGTATGAGGATGGGAGGGTTAGAGACCCAGTACTTC
size: .
V: TRBV19
J: TRBJ2-5
D: TRBD2